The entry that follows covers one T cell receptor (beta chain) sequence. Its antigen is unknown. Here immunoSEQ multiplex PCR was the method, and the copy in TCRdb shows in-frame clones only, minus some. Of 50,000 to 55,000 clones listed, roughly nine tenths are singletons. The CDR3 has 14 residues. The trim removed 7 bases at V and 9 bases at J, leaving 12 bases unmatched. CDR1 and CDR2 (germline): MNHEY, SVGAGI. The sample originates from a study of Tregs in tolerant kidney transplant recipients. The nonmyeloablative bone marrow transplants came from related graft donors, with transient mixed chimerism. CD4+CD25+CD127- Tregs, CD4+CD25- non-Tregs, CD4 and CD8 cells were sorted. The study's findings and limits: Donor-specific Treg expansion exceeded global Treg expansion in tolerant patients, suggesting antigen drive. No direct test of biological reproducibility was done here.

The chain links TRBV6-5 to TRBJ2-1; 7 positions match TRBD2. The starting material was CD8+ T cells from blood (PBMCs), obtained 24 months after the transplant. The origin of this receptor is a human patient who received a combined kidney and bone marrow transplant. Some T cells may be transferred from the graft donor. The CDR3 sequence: CASTQTSRNGEQFF. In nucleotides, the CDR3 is TGTGCCAGCACCCAGACTAGCCGCAACGGTGAGCAGTTCTTC.